These 29 T cell receptor beta chains were sequenced from one sample in a study of vaccination effects on CD4 cells after COVID-19. Antigens for these TCRs are unknown. The protocol was immunoSEQ multiplex PCR, while the TCRdb copy is restricted to in-frame clones and leaves out a portion. The sample consists of fewer than 85,000 clones, 74% of them appearing once. Following culture for approximately 11 days, CD4+ T cells were isolated. Vaccination of participants consisted of two doses of either the BNT162b2 or mRNA-1273 vaccine. Sequenced here: CD4+ T cells from PBMCs cultured without peptide, sampled after COVID-19 vaccination. These receptors originate from a human donor who received a COVID-19 vaccine.

The V and J genes are TRBV6-2 or TRBV6-3 and TRBJ2-7; D gene ambiguous. Germline V gene sequence: CDR1 MNHEY, CDR2 SVGEGT. The CDR3 contains 11 residues. Trimming cost V 5 bases and J 3 bases, with 5 bases left between them. CDR3 region: CASSGNYEQYV. CDR3 coding DNA: TGTGCCAGCAGTGGGAACTACGAGCAGTACGTC.

The chain couples TRBV9 to TRBJ2-2; D unclear. V gave up 5 bases and J gave up 3 bases, with 8 bases separating them. The V gene's germline CDR1 is SGDLS and CDR2 YYNGEE. The CDR3 has 13 residues. CDR3 nucleotides: TGTGCCAGCAGTGCCAGCGACACCGGGGAGCTGTTTTTT. Its translation: CASSASDTGELFF.

CDR3 protein: CASSYQFGMNTEAFF. The DNA of the CDR3 is TGTGCCAGCAGTTACCAGTTCGGGATGAACACTGAAGCTTTCTTT. The chain recombines TRBV6-5 with TRBJ1-1; D gene uncertain. CDR3 size: 15 residues. Trimming cost V 2 bases and J 0 bases, with 10 bases left between them. Germline CDR1 is MNHEY and CDR2 is SVGAGI.

The rearrangement uses TRBV7-2 and TRBJ2-7, with D tentatively TRBD1 (7 bases). V gave up 0 bases and J gave up 6 bases, with 12 bases separating them. The CDR3 consists of 14 residues. Germline loops: CDR1 SGHTA, CDR2 FQGNSA. The chain's CDR3 is CASSLAAGGSEQYV. The CDR3 region has the DNA TGTGCCAGCAGCTTAGCGGCAGGGGGGTCCGAGCAGTACGTC.

V and J are TRBV6-5 and TRBJ2-5; weak D call: TRBD2 (5 bases). Germline CDR1 MNHEY, CDR2 SVGAGI. V was cut by 9 bases and J by 5 bases, with 16 bases left in between. This CDR3 is 13 amino acids long. CDR3 sequence reads: CASRTDPGETQYF. The CDR3 nucleotides are TGTGCCAGTAGGACTGACCCGGGTGAGACCCAGTACTTC.

About this clone itself: Sequence at one end of the junction differs from germline and may be a read error. V usage is TRBV7-8 and J usage is TRBJ2-5; a weak D match, TRBD1 (6 bases). Germline CDR1 reads SGHVS; CDR2 reads FQNEAQ. There are 13 residues in the CDR3. The CDR3 reads CASSLGGLGTQYF. The DNA of the CDR3 is TGTGCCAGCAGTTTAGGGGGATTGGGGACCCAGTACTTC.

J is TRBJ1-5 and V is TRBV5-1; 8 nucleotides line up with TRBD1. Germline V gene data show CDR1 as SGHRS and CDR2 as YFSETQ. The CDR3 consists of 15 residues. The junction had 5 bases not matched to a gene; V was cut back by 1 base and J by 5 bases. The CDR3 spells CASSLTTGGYQPQHF. DNA for the CDR3: TGCGCCAGCAGCTTGACTACAGGGGGATATCAGCCCCAGCATTTT.

V and J are TRBV7-2 and TRBJ2-3; D may be TRBD1 (6 bases). The CDR3 length is 16 residues. The germline gives CDR1 SGHTA, CDR2 FQGNSA. V was clipped by 7 bases and J by 6 bases, with 23 bases between them. DNA of the CDR3: TGTGCCAGCACCGCGACAGGTGCCAACCTCTGGGATACGCAGTATTTT. It is translated as CASTATGANLWDTQYF.

J is TRBJ1-5 and V is TRBV18; TRBD1 is a possible D gene (5 bases). The CDR3 is 14 amino acids. With 2 bases removed from V and 6 bases from J, the gap between germline ends came to 11 bases. Germline values: CDR1 KGHSH, CDR2 LQKENI. CDR3 in amino acids: CASSPAGSGQPQHF. The CDR3 nucleotides read TGTGCCAGCTCACCAGCAGGGTCGGGTCAGCCCCAGCATTTT.

This clone appeared once. The chain is built from TRBV29-1 and TRBJ1-1, with D perhaps TRBD1 (5 bases). This CDR3 spans 11 amino acids. Trimming cost V 6 bases and J 11 bases, with 16 bases left between them. Germline CDR1 is SQVTM and CDR2 is ANQGSEA. This CDR3 is CSVAMQGGAFF. The DNA of the CDR3 is TGCAGCGTCGCTATGCAGGGAGGTGCTTTCTTT. The full variable domain, rest sourced from reference TRBV29-1 and TRBJ1-1, is SAVISQKPSRDICQRGTSLTIQCQVDSQVTMMFWYRQQPGQSLTLIATANQGSEATYESGFVIDKFPISRPNLTFSTLTVSNMSPEDSSIYLCSVAMQGGAFFGQGTRLTVV.

The chain has TRBV9 and TRBJ2-3, with D perhaps matching TRBD1 (5 bases). Germline V CDR1 and CDR2: SGDLS, YYNGEE. The CDR3 length is 15 residues. Trimming shortened V by 0 bases and J by 0 bases, and 8 bases separated the two germline ends. Here the CDR3 reads CASSVDRLSTDTQYF. The CDR3 coding sequence is TGTGCCAGCAGCGTAGACAGGTTGAGCACAGATACGCAGTATTTT.

The chain couples TRBV7-7 to TRBJ2-2; D possibly matches TRBD1 or TRBD2 (6 bases each). This CDR3 has 16 residues. Trimming removed 8 bases at V and 3 bases at J, with 19 bases between. In germline, CDR1 is SSHAT, CDR2 FNYEAQ (reference sequence). Here the CDR3 reads CASLGRGGPDTGELFF. The CDR3 DNA is TGTGCCAGCTTGGGCCGTGGGGGGCCCGACACCGGGGAGCTGTTTTTT.

This sequence joins TRBV7-2 and TRBJ1-1, with TRBD1 matching 10 bases. The junction had 0 bases not matched to a gene; V was cut back by 1 base and J by 1 base. There are 15 residues in the CDR3. From germline, CDR1 is SGHTA and CDR2 FQGNSA. CDR3 residues: CASSLGDRGNTEAFF. In DNA form, the CDR3 reads TGTGCCAGCAGCTTAGGGGACAGGGGGAACACTGAAGCTTTCTTT.

The J gene is TRBJ2-7, the V gene TRBV7-9; D remains unclear. The V and J ends lost 5 bases and 3 bases respectively, with 8 bases between them. The CDR3 runs 12 residues. Germline V lookup: CDR1 SEHNR, CDR2 FQNEAQ (reference sequence). This CDR3 reads CASSPSVYEQYV. The DNA for the CDR3 is TGTGCCAGCAGCCCAAGCGTCTACGAGCAGTACGTC.

In regard to this clone: Other DNA sequences in the same sample also yield this CDR3. The rearrangement uses TRBV2 and TRBJ1-5; D possibly corresponds to TRBD1 (5 bases). CDR1 and CDR2 from the germline V gene are SNHLY and FYNNEI. This CDR3 has 14 amino acids. V was pared by 2 bases and J by 7 bases, with 12 bases between. CDR3 residues: CASSERQGGQPQHF. The CDR3 bases are TGTGCCAGCAGTGAACGGCAGGGCGGCCAGCCCCAGCATTTT.

V usage is TRBV6-5 and J usage is TRBJ1-3; possibly TRBD1 for D (5 bases). CDR3 length equals 15 residues. Germline V gene lookup returns CDR1 MNHEY and CDR2 SVGAGI. V lost 2 bases to trimming and J lost 4 bases, with 12 bases between them. CDR3 sequence: CASSYGQGVGNTIYF. CDR3 nucleotides: TGTGCCAGCAGTTACGGGCAGGGAGTAGGAAACACCATATATTTT.

V is TRBV6-6 and J is TRBJ1-1; the match to TRBD1 covers 10 bases. J was trimmed by 3 bases and V by 5 bases; bases with no gene match: 6. Per germline, CDR1 MNHNY and CDR2 SVGAGI (reference sequence). The CDR3 contains 15 residues. The CDR3 nucleotides read TGTGCCAGCAGTGTGGGACAGGGGATCGACACTGAAGCTTTCTTT. This encodes CASSVGQGIDTEAFF.

V usage is TRBV12-3 or TRBV12-4 and J usage is TRBJ1-2; maybe TRBD1 (6 bases). V was cut by 3 bases and J by 4 bases, with 9 bases left in between. This CDR3 spans 13 amino acids. As DNA, the CDR3 is TGTGCCAGCAGTTTCCGCAGGGGCTATGGCTACACCTTC. This gives the protein CASSFRRGYGYTF.

This chain links TRBV18 with TRBJ1-5; D remains unclear. Germline V gene lookup returns CDR1 KGHSH and CDR2 LQKENI. The V end was cut by 8 bases, the J end by 0 bases, with 8 bases between. This CDR3 has 13 amino acids. The CDR3 nucleotides read TGTGCCAGCCAGGTCGGTAGCAATCAGCCCCAGCATTTT. This translates into CASQVGSNQPQHF.

The rearrangement joins TRBV25-1 to TRBJ1-4; TRBD1 matches at 10 bases. The junction had 10 bases not matched to a gene; V was cut back by 4 bases and J by 8 bases. CDR3 size: 16 residues. From germline, CDR1 is MGHDK and CDR2 SYGVNS. The CDR3 DNA reads as TGTGCCAGCAGTGCCCAGGGGACAGGGGTCGGGGAAAAACTGTTTTTT. Its protein is CASSAQGTGVGEKLFF.

This chain joins TRBV18 and TRBJ1-5; D gene uncertain. From germline, CDR1 is KGHSH and CDR2 LQKENI. The CDR3 is made up of 12 amino acids. V was clipped by 6 bases and J by 4 bases, with 7 bases between them. CDR3 sequence: CASSAGNQPQHF. CDR3 nucleotides: TGTGCCAGCTCCGCAGGAAATCAGCCCCAGCATTTT.

This clone was seen a few times. This chain links TRBV27 with TRBJ1-4; D gene uncertain. Between the trimmed V and J ends, which lost 4 bases and 8 bases, there was a span of 14 bases. This CDR3 is 14 amino acids long. Germline V gives CDR1 MNHEY, CDR2 SMNVEV (reference sequence). CDR3 in DNA: TGTGCCAGCAGTTCACAAGGAGGGAGAGAAAAACTGTTTTTT. Residues: CASSSQGGREKLFF.

V is TRBV14 and J is TRBJ2-5; the D is unclear. This CDR3 region has 11 residues. Germline V gene lookup returns CDR1 SGHDN and CDR2 FVKESK. Trimming removed 1 base from V and 7 bases from J, with 4 bases in between. The CDR3 spells CASSQAGTQYF. The CDR3 DNA follows: TGTGCCAGCAGCCAAGCGGGGACCCAGTACTTC.

V and J are TRBV29-1 and TRBJ2-1; the match to TRBD2 covers 10 bases. V gave up 4 bases and J gave up 4 bases; unmatched junction bases: 7. The CDR3 has 15 residues. CDR1 and CDR2 (germline): SQVTM, ANQGSEA. CDR3 nucleotides: TGCAGCGTTGTGGGGACTAGCGACAAGTACAATGAGCAGTTCTTC. As protein: CSVVGTSDKYNEQFF.

This clone turned up a few times. V and J are TRBV6-5 and TRBJ1-1, with 9 bases fitting TRBD1. J was trimmed by 6 bases and V by 5 bases; bases with no gene match: 7. Germline CDR1 is MNHEY and CDR2 is SVGAGI. This CDR3 is 14 amino acids long. The CDR3 here is CASSLTGGSAEAFF. The CDR3 DNA follows: TGTGCCAGCAGTCTCACAGGGGGCAGCGCTGAAGCTTTCTTT.

This clone was picked up one time. This chain connects TRBV6-5 to TRBJ2-7; 8 bases match TRBD1. Per germline, CDR1 MNHEY and CDR2 SVGAGI. With V trimmed by 2 bases and J by 7 bases, 4 bases remained unmatched. The CDR3 length is 13 residues. Written as DNA, the CDR3 is TGTGCCAGCAGTTACGGCAGGGGGCATGAGCAGTACGTC. As protein: CASSYGRGHEQYV.

The chain has TRBV23-1 and TRBJ1-1; D is uncertain. TRBV23-1 is an ORF for which the function is uncertain. The CDR3 contains 15 residues. V shed 4 bases and J shed 1 base, with 13 bases lying between them. Here the CDR3 reads CASSPLLLGNTEAFF. DNA for the CDR3: TGCGCCAGCAGTCCCCTGCTCCTCGGGAACACTGAAGCTTTCTTT.

The gene calls are TRBV10-2 and TRBJ2-2, with 7 bases matching TRBD1. Germline CDR1 is WSHSY and CDR2 is SAAADI. The V gene end was trimmed by 6 bases and the J gene end by 6 bases; junction bases not matched to a gene: 7. The CDR3 loop spans 14 amino acids. DNA for the CDR3: TGCGCCAGCAGAGAGACAGGGCTGGCCGGGGAGCTGTTTTTT. Protein sequence: CASRETGLAGELFF.

This clone was seen only a few times. The chain links TRBV30 to TRBJ2-2; D is unresolved. This CDR3 comprises 12 residues. CDR1 GTSNPN and CDR2 SVGIG come from the germline V gene (reference sequence). V shed 2 bases and J shed 5 bases, with 6 bases lying between them. In DNA, the CDR3 is TGTGCCTGGAGTCCCGGGACCGGGGAGCTGTTTTTT. Amino acid sequence: CAWSPGTGELFF. Drawing the rest from reference TRBV30 and TRBJ2-2, the complete variable domain is SQTIHQWPATLVQPVGSPLSLECTVEGTSNPNLYWYRQAAGRGLQLLFYSVGIGQISSEVPQNLSASRPQDRQFILSSKKLLLSDSGFYLCAWSPGTGELFFGEGSRLTVL.